A selection of T cell receptor beta chains follows, all from one sample in a study of CD8 T cells in Susac syndrome. Each CDR3 protein is one row after TCRdb ran MiXCR on the immunoSEQ multiplex PCR reads. The sample records under 300,000 distinct CDR3 sequences, about 96% being singletons. The specimen sequenced was CD4+ T cells from PBMCs. The receptors shown here come from a human donor with Susac syndrome. Both conserved end residues are part of each CDR3. Each record gives: CDR3 length, V gene, CDR3 protein.

17,TRBV30,CAWSVSLAVLAKNIQYF
15,TRBV29-1,CSDYNGQGDADTQYF
14,TRBV4-2,CASSQDKSNQPQHF
14,TRBV29-1,CSVARITDTDTQYF
15,TRBV21-1,CASMKSLRRNAEAFF
17,TRBV28,CASSLLVFGKTGNEQFF
16,TRBV24-1,CATSSPGRLGANVLTF
11,TRBV29-1,CSVEKTDTQYF
15,TRBV19,CASSIAGRVKNIQYF
13,TRBV20-1,CSPGPIKQETQYF
15,TRBV12-3/TRBV12-4,CASSLEGTTAYGYTF
14,TRBV4-2,CASSQQLETNEQFF
14,TRBV7-8,CASSVTDRACGYTF
12,TRBV20-1,CSAVTDSYEQYF
12,TRBV20-1,CSAEGGGETQYF
12,TRBV29-1,CSVAEGENIQYF
13,TRBV9,CASSPSEEQPQHF
12,TRBV20-1,CSARDWTYEQYF
14,TRBV25-1,CASSLRGTDTEAFF
14,TRBV7-9,CASSLAGGGYEQYF
14,TRBV29-1,CSALGAGNQETQYF
14,TRBV28,CASSLHTGNTEAFF
17,TRBV24-1,CATSDPFARAGRNIQYF